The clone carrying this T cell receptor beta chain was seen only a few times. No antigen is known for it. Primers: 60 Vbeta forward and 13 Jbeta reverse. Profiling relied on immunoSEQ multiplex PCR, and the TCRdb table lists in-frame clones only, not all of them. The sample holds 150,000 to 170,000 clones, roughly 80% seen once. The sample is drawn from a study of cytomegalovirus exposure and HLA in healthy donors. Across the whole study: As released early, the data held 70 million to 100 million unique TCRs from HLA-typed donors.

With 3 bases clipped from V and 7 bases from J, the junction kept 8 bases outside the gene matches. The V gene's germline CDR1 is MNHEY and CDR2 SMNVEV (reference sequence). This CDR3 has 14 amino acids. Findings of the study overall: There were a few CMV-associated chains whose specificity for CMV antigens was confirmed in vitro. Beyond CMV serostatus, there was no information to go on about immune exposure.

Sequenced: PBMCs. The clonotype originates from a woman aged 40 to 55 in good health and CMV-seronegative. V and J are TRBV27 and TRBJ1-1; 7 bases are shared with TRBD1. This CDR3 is CASSLSRGLGEAFF. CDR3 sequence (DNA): TGTGCCAGCAGTTTGTCAAGGGGGCTCGGTGAAGCTTTCTTT.